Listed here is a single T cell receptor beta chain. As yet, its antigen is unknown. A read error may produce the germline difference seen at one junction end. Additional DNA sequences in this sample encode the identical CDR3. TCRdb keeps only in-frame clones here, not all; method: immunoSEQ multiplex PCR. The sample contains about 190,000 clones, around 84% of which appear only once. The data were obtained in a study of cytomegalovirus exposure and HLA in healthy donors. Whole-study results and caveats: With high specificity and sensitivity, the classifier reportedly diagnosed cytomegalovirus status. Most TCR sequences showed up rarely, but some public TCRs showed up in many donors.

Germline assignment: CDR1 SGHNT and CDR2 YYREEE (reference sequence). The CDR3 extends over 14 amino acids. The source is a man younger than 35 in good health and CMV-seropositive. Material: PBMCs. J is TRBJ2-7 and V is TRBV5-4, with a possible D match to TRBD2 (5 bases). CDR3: CASSQDVPEDEQYF. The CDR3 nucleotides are TGCGCCAGCAGCCAAGATGTCCCGGAGGACGAGCAGTACTTC.